The 19 T cell receptor beta chains reported below all come from one sample, sequenced in a study of T cells after yellow fever vaccination (dated by TCRdb to the late 2010s). Libraries were prepared through 5' RACE. Sequenced on an Illumina HiSeq 2500. The public reads were reprocessed in TCRdb via fastp at Q25 and MiXCR, keeping in-frame beta chains. When rows share a CDR3 protein, they turn into one entry using the most common DNA and genes. In all, the sample holds 50,000 or so distinct CDR3 sequences, and 7% to 8.5% of those were seen once. The leading ten clones occupy 28% of the sample. Read against the paper, the sample's treatment or condition label means: live attenuated yellow fever vaccine strain. The specimen comprised CD8+ T cells sorted from PBMCs, sampled less than 16 days after the first yellow fever vaccination. The source is a man younger than 35 who received the YFV17D yellow fever vaccine.

As regards this clonotype: Being one base from a much bigger clone, this may be a read error. CDR3 residues: CASSSHVRGLGTDTQYF. The CDR3 DNA is TGTGCCAGCAGTTCCCACGTGAGGGGATTGGGTACAGATACGCAGTATTTT. The rearrangement joins TRBV6-2 or TRBV6-3 to TRBJ2-3, with D perhaps TRBD1 or TRBD2 (5 bases each). Germline V gene lookup returns CDR1 MNHEY and CDR2 SVGEGT. This CDR3 spans 17 amino acids. V lost 4 bases and J 3 bases, leaving 20 bases between the germline ends.

As to this clonotype: A much larger clone sits a single nucleotide away, making a read error possible. The V and J genes are TRBV5-1 and TRBJ2-7; perhaps D is TRBD1 or TRBD2 (5 bases each). This CDR3 region has 13 residues. CDR1 and CDR2 (germline): SGHRS, YFSETQ. The V gene lost 6 bases and the J gene lost 4 bases, with 14 bases spanning the gap. The CDR3 nucleotides are TGCGCCAGCAACGACAGTGAGGGGTACGAGCAGTACTTC. This sequence encodes CASNDSEGYEQYF.

This clonotype has a handful of counts. The chain combines TRBV4-3 with TRBJ2-1; D assignment may be TRBD1 or TRBD2 (6 bases each). This CDR3 is 18 amino acids long. Trimming cost V 0 bases and J 8 bases, with 23 bases left between them. Germline V lookup: CDR1 LGHNA, CDR2 YSLEER. CDR3 residues: CASSQDRGVVSYRDEQFF. The CDR3 DNA reads TGCGCCAGCAGCCAAGATAGGGGGGTAGTAAGTTACAGGGATGAGCAGTTCTTC.

This clonotype appeared many times. The gene calls are TRBV7-6 and TRBJ2-7; 8 bases fit TRBD2. With V trimmed by 4 bases and J by 0 bases, 8 bases remained unmatched. The CDR3 has 16 amino acids. Germline CDR1 reads SGHVS; CDR2 reads FNYEAQ. The CDR3 sequence is CASSWGSGAISYEQYF. In DNA form, the CDR3 reads TGTGCCAGCAGCTGGGGTAGCGGGGCGATCTCCTACGAGCAGTACTTC.

In this sample, this clonotype turned up many times. This chain uses TRBV5-1 with TRBJ2-1; perhaps TRBD1 as D (5 bases). Germline V CDR1 and CDR2: SGHRS, YFSETQ. Trimming took 2 bases from V and 5 from J, leaving 8 bases between them. This CDR3 is built from 13 residues. This CDR3 reads CASSFRGNNEQFF. The CDR3 DNA sequence: TGCGCCAGCAGCTTTAGGGGAAACAATGAGCAGTTCTTC.

This clonotype was seen a few times. V gene TRBV2 combines with J gene TRBJ2-3; 13 bases align to TRBD2. Trimming took 6 bases from V and 4 from J; bases not matched to a gene: 7. This CDR3 has 16 residues. Germline assignment: CDR1 SNHLY and CDR2 FYNNEI. As DNA, the CDR3 is TGTGCCAGCAGACTCACACTAGCGGGGGGGTCAGATACGCAGTATTTT. Translating gives CASRLTLAGGSDTQYF. Supplemented by reference TRBV2 and TRBJ2-3, the full variable domain reads EPEVTQTPSHQVTQMGQEVILRCVPISNHLYFYWYRQILGQKVEFLVSFYNNEISEKSEIFDDQFSVERPDGSNFTLKIRSTKLEDSAMYFCASRLTLAGGSDTQYFGPGTRLTVL.

This clonotype was detected many times. The chain links TRBV10-3 to TRBJ2-5; 10 bases are shared with TRBD2. The V segment lost 3 bases and the J segment 4 bases; nucleotides outside the gene matches: 11. This CDR3 region has 17 residues. Germline values: CDR1 ENHRY, CDR2 SYGVKD. The CDR3: CAISDRAGGPLGETQYF. CDR3 nucleotides: TGTGCCATCAGTGACCGAGCGGGGGGGCCTCTCGGAGAGACCCAGTACTTC.

Ten or more counts support this clonotype. This chain connects TRBV12-3 or TRBV12-4 to TRBJ1-2; D uncertain. The CDR3 spans 14 residues. Trimming took off 0 bases at V and 2 bases at J, with 7 bases between the two ends. For the CDR3, the DNA is TGTGCCAGCAGTTTAGCGCTAGGGAACTATGGCTACACCTTC. Its protein is CASSLALGNYGYTF.

There are many counts of this clonotype. The chain couples TRBV19 to TRBJ2-1; TRBD2 matches 9 bases. The V segment lost 1 base and the J segment 2 bases; nucleotides outside the gene matches: 0. Germline CDR1 is LNHDA and CDR2 is SQIVND (reference sequence). This CDR3 region has 15 residues. CDR3 residues: CASSIGGGAYNEQFF. Written as DNA, the CDR3 is TGTGCCAGTAGTATAGGCGGGGGGGCCTACAATGAGCAGTTCTTC.

This clonotype has at least ten counts. The chain has TRBV6-1 and TRBJ1-5; no firm D call. From germline, CDR1 is MNHNS and CDR2 SASEGT. V was pared by 6 bases and J by 0 bases, with 6 bases between. The CDR3 is made up of 13 amino acids. The CDR3 nucleotides read TGTGCCAGCAGCCGGGATAGCAATCAGCCCCAGCATTTT. This gives the protein CASSRDSNQPQHF.

This clonotype has ten or more counts. CDR3 sequence: CASPPGGPMPNPTDTQYF. CDR3 DNA: TGCGCCAGCCCGCCGGGGGGTCCGATGCCCAATCCCACAGATACGCAGTATTTT. V gene TRBV10-2 combines with J gene TRBJ2-3, with 7 nucleotides matching TRBD2. The CDR3 spans 18 residues. The V and J ends lost 8 bases and 2 bases, in that order; junction bases with no gene match: 19. Germline V gene lookup returns CDR1 WSHSY and CDR2 SAAADI.

This rearrangement joins TRBV6-2 or TRBV6-3 to TRBJ2-1; TRBD2 aligns across 11 bases. Germline V gene data show CDR1 as MNHEY and CDR2 as SVGEGT. V was clipped by 6 bases and J by 6 bases; unmatched bases: 10. The CDR3 sequence is 16 residues long. The chain's CDR3 is CASSMTSGITSNEQFF. The CDR3 coding sequence is TGTGCCAGCAGCATGACTAGCGGGATCACCTCCAATGAGCAGTTCTTC.

V and J are TRBV27 and TRBJ2-1; D might be TRBD1 or TRBD2, each matching 5 bases. The germline V gene encodes CDR1 MNHEY and CDR2 SMNVEV (reference sequence). The CDR3 runs 14 residues. The germline V and J ends were trimmed by 8 bases and 3 bases, with 14 bases remaining between them. Written as DNA, the CDR3 is TGTGCCAGCGGAATCGGGACGTACTACAATGAGCAGTTCTTC. Residues: CASGIGTYYNEQFF.

This clonotype has a count of ten or more. This sequence joins TRBV4-3 and TRBJ1-2; D is ambiguous. This CDR3 contains 12 residues. Between the trimmed V and J ends, which lost 1 base and 8 bases, there was a span of 8 bases. Germline CDR1 reads LGHNA; CDR2 reads YSLEER. The CDR3 region is CASSQGERGYTF. The CDR3 nucleotides read TGCGCCAGCAGCCAAGGGGAGAGAGGCTACACCTTC.

At least ten counts were recorded for this clonotype. This chain joins TRBV7-3 and TRBJ1-1, with 9 bases fitting TRBD1. Germline trimming cut 6 bases from V and 4 bases from J; bases unmatched to any gene: 9. Germline CDR1 reads SGHTA; CDR2 reads FQGTGA. CDR3 length: 15 residues. The chain's CDR3 is CASSTGTGMSTEAFF. For the CDR3, the DNA is TGTGCCAGCAGTACCGGGACAGGGATGAGCACTGAAGCTTTCTTT. Filled out from reference TRBV7-3 and TRBJ1-1, the complete variable domain reads GAGVSQTPSNKVTEKGKYVELRCDPISGHTALYWYRQSLGQGPEFLIYFQGTGAADDSGLPNDRFFAVRPEGSVSTLKIQRTERGDSAVYLCASSTGTGMSTEAFFGQGTRLTVV.

This clonotype appeared many times. The gene calls are TRBV7-6 and TRBJ1-2; D remains ambiguous. In germline, CDR1 is SGHVS, CDR2 FNYEAQ. V gave up 2 bases and J gave up 6 bases, with 16 bases separating them. The CDR3 runs 15 residues. The DNA of the CDR3 is TGTGCCAGCAGCTTAACGGGCTGGGGTGTTGATGGCTACACCTTC. It translates to CASSLTGWGVDGYTF.

This clonotype was detected a few times. This rearrangement joins TRBV20-1 to TRBJ2-3, with TRBD2 matching 9 bases. The CDR3 extends over 15 amino acids. The V and J ends lost 5 bases and 3 bases, in that order; junction bases with no gene match: 9. CDR1 is DFQATT and CDR2 is SNEGSKA in the germline V gene (reference sequence). For the CDR3, the DNA is TGCAGTGCTCATCGAGCGGGGGGAAGTACAGATACGCAGTATTTT. This encodes CSAHRAGGSTDTQYF.

At least ten counts were recorded for this clonotype. This sequence joins TRBV20-1 and TRBJ2-3, with 9 nucleotides matching TRBD1. Germline V gene lookup returns CDR1 DFQATT and CDR2 SNEGSKA (reference sequence). J was trimmed by 2 bases and V by 6 bases; bases with no gene match: 12. The CDR3 extends over 16 amino acids. The CDR3 reads CSANGDRALTTDTQYF. The CDR3 coding sequence is TGCAGTGCAAACGGGGACAGGGCCCTCACCACAGATACGCAGTATTTT.

This clonotype appeared many times. The chain carries TRBV20-1 and TRBJ1-5; 8 positions match TRBD1. Trimming removed 6 bases from V and 4 bases from J; junction bases left unmatched: 8. This CDR3 is 14 amino acids long. In germline, CDR1 is DFQATT, CDR2 SNEGSKA (reference sequence). The CDR3 DNA reads TGCAGTGCCAGACAGGGGATGGGGAATCAGCCCCAGCATTTT. Its translation is CSARQGMGNQPQHF.